This T cell receptor beta chain was recovered during a study of blood T cell repertoires in COVID-19. The CDR3 sequence is 15 residues long. Trimming shortened V by 1 base and J by 5 bases, and 14 bases separated the two germline ends. Germline V gene data show CDR1 as MGHDK and CDR2 as SYGVNS. Repertoires were generated with immunoSEQ multiplex PCR, while TCRdb's copy carries only in-frame clones and drops some. The sample includes 400,000 to 500,000 clones, more than 80% of them seen just once. The chain combines TRBV25-1 with TRBJ1-1; D is unresolved. What was sequenced was peripheral blood. The sequence came from a woman in her 30s with active or convalescent COVID-19. CDR3 region: CASSESLNLRTEAFF. The CDR3 DNA is TGTGCCAGCAGTGAATCATTGAACTTGAGGACTGAAGCTTTCTTT.